These 17 T cell receptor beta chains originate from one sample sequenced in a study of cytomegalovirus exposure and HLA in healthy donors (dated by TCRdb to 2016 to 2017). Library preparation employed the immunoSEQ multiplex PCR assay. For the multiplex PCR, a mixture combining 60 forward primers for TCR Vbeta segments and 13 reverse primers for TCR Jbeta segments was used. In its TCRdb copy, this immuneACCESS table keeps in-frame sequences only and misses some clones. Where compared with another copy, unresolved V genes explain less than half of these, and the others have no known cause. This sample gives fewer than 110,000 clones in total; roughly three quarters of them show up just once. The ten largest account for around 4.1% of the sample. Sequencing used PBMCs. These receptors came from a man aged 35 to 55 in good health and CMV-seronegative.

The chain employs TRBV2 and TRBJ1-6; 7 bases fit TRBD1. Per the germline V gene, CDR1 is SNHLY and CDR2 is FYNNEI. The CDR3 is made up of 14 amino acids. Losses at the gene ends were 6 bases for V and 7 bases for J; bases not matched to a gene: 6. CDR3: CASSPGTANSPLHF. CDR3 nucleotide sequence: TGTGCCAGCAGCCCCGGGACAGCGAATTCACCCCTCCACTTT.

The chain carries TRBV6-6 and TRBJ2-7; 7 bases fit TRBD1. The CDR3 is made up of 13 amino acids. V lost 6 bases and J lost 6; bases outside the gene matches: 8. The germline CDR1 and CDR2 sequences are MNHNY and SVGAGI (reference sequence). CDR3 DNA: TGTGCCAGCAGACCCCGGAGACAGGGCGAGCAGTACGTC. Translating gives CASRPRRQGEQYV.

The rearrangement links TRBV6-5 to TRBJ1-2, with unresolved D. The germline CDR1 and CDR2 sequences are MNHEY and SVGAGI. V shed 6 bases and J shed 2 bases, with 16 bases lying between them. The CDR3 totals 15 residues. For the CDR3, the DNA is TGTGCCAGCAGCCGAGAAGCCCCGGGGAACTATGGCTACACCTTC. Residues: CASSREAPGNYGYTF.

The rearrangement uses TRBV15 and TRBJ2-4; weak D call: TRBD2 (5 bases). Trimming cost V 4 bases and J 10 bases, with 14 bases left between them. Germline values: CDR1 LNHNV, CDR2 YYDKDF (reference sequence). There are 13 residues in the CDR3. CDR3 region: CATSTLIREIQYF. CDR3 nucleotides: TGTGCCACCAGCACCCTCATCCGGGAAATTCAGTACTTC.

V gene TRBV6-1 combines with J gene TRBJ1-2, with a tentative D call TRBD1 (6 bases). CDR1 and CDR2 from the germline V gene are MNHNS and SASEGT. The CDR3 is 15 amino acids. V lost 8 bases to trimming and J lost 3 bases, with 19 bases between them. In DNA, the CDR3 is TGTGCCAGCCGTCGGCAGGACAGCGCCCACTATGGCTACACCTTC. Protein sequence: CASRRQDSAHYGYTF.

V and J are TRBV4-3 and TRBJ2-1; the match to TRBD1 covers 8 bases. The CDR3 has 14 amino acids. The junction had 5 bases not matched to a gene; V was cut back by 4 bases and J by 6 bases. Germline V lookup: CDR1 LGHNA, CDR2 YSLEER. Written as DNA, the CDR3 is TGCGCCAGCAGCCCGGGACAGGACTTCAATGAGCAGTTCTTC. It codes for CASSPGQDFNEQFF.

The chain is built from TRBV5-1 and TRBJ2-7; 8 positions agree with TRBD1. CDR1 is SGHRS, CDR2 YFSETQ, per germline. The CDR3 runs 15 residues. Trimming at V came to 4 bases and at J to 3 bases, leaving 9 bases not matched to a gene. As DNA, the CDR3 is TGCGCCAGCAGCCTAGGACTGGGACAGGTCTACGAGCAGTACGTC. Protein sequence: CASSLGLGQVYEQYV.

The chain carries TRBV9 and TRBJ2-1; 8 positions agree with TRBD2. Germline V gene data show CDR1 as SGDLS and CDR2 as YYNGEE. This CDR3 spans 16 amino acids. J lost 6 bases, V lost 0 bases, and 8 bases had no gene match. The CDR3 region is CASSVAGGRPFNEQFF. The CDR3 DNA is TGTGCCAGCAGCGTAGCGGGGGGGCGCCCCTTCAATGAGCAGTTCTTC.

CDR3: CASSDLGFWRWNYEQYF. DNA for the CDR3: TGTGCCAGCAGTGACCTCGGTTTTTGGCGGTGGAACTACGAGCAGTACTTC. V gene TRBV6-4 combines with J gene TRBJ2-7; no clear D. V was trimmed by 2 bases and J by 3 bases, leaving 20 bases between them. Germline assignment: CDR1 MRHNA and CDR2 SNTAGT. This CDR3 has 17 amino acids.

J is TRBJ1-1 and V is TRBV10-3; 7 positions match TRBD1. Losses at the gene ends were 6 bases for V and 0 bases for J; bases not matched to a gene: 4. This CDR3 is built from 14 residues. Germline CDR1 and CDR2: ENHRY and SYGVKD. The CDR3 here is CAISQQGLNTEAFF. In nucleotides, the CDR3 is TGTGCCATCAGCCAACAGGGGTTGAACACTGAAGCTTTCTTT.

The V call is TRBV7-9, the J call TRBJ1-1, with D unresolved. The V end lost 1 base, the J end lost 1 base, and 7 bases lay between the germline ends. Germline assignment: CDR1 SEHNR and CDR2 FQNEAQ (reference sequence). The CDR3 has 14 amino acids. CDR3 in amino acids: CASSLGAPNTEAFF. CDR3 nucleotide sequence: TGTGCCAGCAGCTTAGGGGCTCCGAACACTGAAGCTTTCTTT.

V and J are TRBV10-3 and TRBJ2-2; D is unresolved. There are 16 residues in the CDR3. V lost 6 bases and J 0 bases, leaving 14 bases between the germline ends. The germline gives CDR1 ENHRY, CDR2 SYGVKD. The chain's CDR3 is CAIRRDGFANTGELFF. As DNA, the CDR3 is TGTGCCATCAGGCGCGACGGGTTCGCGAACACCGGGGAGCTGTTTTTT.

This chain joins TRBV19 and TRBJ2-1, with a possible D match to TRBD2 (7 bases). CDR1 is LNHDA, CDR2 SQIVND, per germline (reference sequence). V was shortened by 0 bases and J by 4 bases, with 10 bases between the two germline ends. CDR3 length: 15 amino acids. The CDR3 sequence is CASSIDRGGYNEQFF. CDR3 nucleotide sequence: TGTGCCAGTAGTATAGATAGGGGGGGGTACAATGAGCAGTTCTTC.

The J gene is TRBJ2-1, the V gene TRBV19; tentative D call: TRBD1 (6 bases). This CDR3 has 14 amino acids. In germline, CDR1 is LNHDA, CDR2 SQIVND (reference sequence). Deletions cut 6 bases from V and 12 bases from J, with 21 bases between. The CDR3 region is CASSPLDRSRVQFF. CDR3 DNA: TGTGCCAGTAGCCCCTTAGACAGGAGCAGGGTGCAGTTCTTC.

This clone was recorded a few times. The chain joins TRBV27 to TRBJ1-1, with TRBD1 as a possible D gene (5 bases). The V and J ends lost 7 bases and 5 bases respectively, with 11 bases between them. The CDR3 extends over 12 amino acids. Germline V gene lookup returns CDR1 MNHEY and CDR2 SMNVEV (reference sequence). This CDR3 reads CASTDRGTEAFF. Here the CDR3 DNA reads TGTGCCAGCACCGATCGGGGGACTGAAGCTTTCTTT.

The chain employs TRBV5-1 and TRBJ1-4; D is uncertain. With 1 base removed from V and 5 bases from J, the gap between germline ends came to 15 bases. CDR3 length: 16 residues. The germline V gene encodes CDR1 SGHRS and CDR2 YFSETQ. CDR3 DNA sequence: TGCGCCAGCAGCTTGCAGCACACCGGGTCGAATGAAAAACTGTTTTTT. It is translated as CASSLQHTGSNEKLFF.

The chain uses TRBV12-5 and TRBJ1-2; 8 bases agree with TRBD1. Germline lookup yields CDR1 LGHNT and CDR2 FRNRAP. V dropped 3 bases and J dropped 1; count of bases not matched to a gene: 7. The CDR3 contains 16 residues. CDR3 loop: CASGFTLGQGNYGYTF. CDR3 bases: TGTGCTAGTGGTTTCACCCTCGGACAGGGTAACTATGGCTACACCTTC. Combining the CDR3 with reference TRBV12-5 and TRBJ1-2 gives the whole variable domain DARVTQTPRHKVTEMGQEVTMRCQPILGHNTVFWYRQTMMQGLELLAYFRNRAPLDDSGMPKDRFSAEMPDATLATLKIQPSEPRDSAVYFCASGFTLGQGNYGYTFGSGTRLTVV.